This T cell receptor beta chain was sequenced for a study of CD8+ T cells in alopecia areata. Study-level information: Treatment comprised oral tofacitinib, 5 to 10 mg twice daily, in treated patients.

The authors extracted RNA and reverse transcribed it into cDNA as the sequencing template. Measured with immunoSEQ multiplex PCR; TCRdb has only the in-frame clones, and not every one. This table holds about 250,000 clones, roughly two thirds found once. Germline V gene sequence: CDR1 SQVTM, CDR2 ANQGSEA. Trimming removed 4 bases at V and 5 bases at J, with 17 bases between. The CDR3 length is 14 residues. Researchers took lesional scalp punch biopsies and peripheral blood from people who were alopecia areata patients. The rearrangement joins TRBV29-1 to TRBJ1-1, with a tentative D call TRBD1 (5 bases). Sequenced here: CD4+ T cells sorted from blood, sampled at week 0. This clonotype was obtained from a human donor with alopecia areata. The CDR3 is CSVAGDPKGTEAFF. In DNA, the CDR3 is TGCAGCGTTGCTGGGGACCCAAAGGGGACTGAAGCTTTCTTT.